The clone carrying this TCR beta chain appeared once. As yet, its antigen is unknown. The CDR3 spans 14 residues. Trimming cost V 3 bases and J 3 bases; bases outside gene matches: 2. The germline CDR1 and CDR2 sequences are SGDLS and YYNGEE. Isolated RNA was reverse transcribed into cDNA used as the sequencing template. Profiling relied on immunoSEQ multiplex PCR, and the TCRdb table lists in-frame clones only, not all of them. The table lists 130,000 to 150,000 clones, around 62% of them singletons, with just over 35% in the top ten. This entry is derived from a study of CD8+ T cells in alopecia areata. Points from the study as a whole: Whereas mice showed it more clearly, TCR sharing across patients was murkier, possibly because of HLA. Normal scalp showed lower clonality than lesional scalp, especially alopecia totalis/universalis. Scalp samples also yield sequences of resident alphabeta T cells from normal skin.

The researchers isolated CD4+ and CD8+ T cells from PBMCs by sorting. The chain carries TRBV9 and TRBJ2-5, with 10 bases identical to TRBD2. The sequence derives from a human donor in good health. The material sequenced was CD8+ T cells sorted from blood. The CDR3 DNA is TGTGCCAGCAGCGGAAGCGGGAGGGAAGAGACCCAGTACTTC. This gives the protein CASSGSGREETQYF. Combining the CDR3 with reference TRBV9 and TRBJ2-5 gives the whole variable domain DSGVTQTPKHLITATGQRVTLRCSPRSGDLSVYWYQQSLDQGLQFLIQYYNGEERAKGNILERFSAQQFPDLHSELNLSSLELGDSALYFCASSGSGREETQYFGPGTRLLVL.